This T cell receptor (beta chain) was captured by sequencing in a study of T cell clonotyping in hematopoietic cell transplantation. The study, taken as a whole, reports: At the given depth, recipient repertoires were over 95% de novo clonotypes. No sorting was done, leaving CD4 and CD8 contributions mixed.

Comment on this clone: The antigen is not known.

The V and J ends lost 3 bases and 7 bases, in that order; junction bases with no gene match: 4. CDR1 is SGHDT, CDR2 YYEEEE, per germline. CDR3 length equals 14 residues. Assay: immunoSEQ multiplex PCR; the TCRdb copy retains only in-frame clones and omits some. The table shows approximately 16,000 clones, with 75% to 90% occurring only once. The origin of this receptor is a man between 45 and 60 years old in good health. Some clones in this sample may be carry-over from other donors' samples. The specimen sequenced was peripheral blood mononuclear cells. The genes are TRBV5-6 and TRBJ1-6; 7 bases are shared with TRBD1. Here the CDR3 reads CASSSGQANSPLHF. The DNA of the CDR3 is TGTGCCAGCAGCTCAGGACAGGCAAATTCACCCCTCCACTTT.